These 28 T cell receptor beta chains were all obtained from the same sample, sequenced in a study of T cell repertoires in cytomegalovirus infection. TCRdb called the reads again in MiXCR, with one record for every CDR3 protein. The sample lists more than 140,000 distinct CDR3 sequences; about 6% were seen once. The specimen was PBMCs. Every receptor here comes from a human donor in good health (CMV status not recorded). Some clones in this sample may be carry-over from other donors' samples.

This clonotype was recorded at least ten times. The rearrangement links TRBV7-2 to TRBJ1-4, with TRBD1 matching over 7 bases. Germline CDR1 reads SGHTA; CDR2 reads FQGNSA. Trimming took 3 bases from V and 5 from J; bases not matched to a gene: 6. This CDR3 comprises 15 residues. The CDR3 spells CASSLRGQHNEKLFF. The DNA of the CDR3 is TGTGCCAGCAGCTTGCGGGGACAGCACAATGAAAAACTGTTTTTT.

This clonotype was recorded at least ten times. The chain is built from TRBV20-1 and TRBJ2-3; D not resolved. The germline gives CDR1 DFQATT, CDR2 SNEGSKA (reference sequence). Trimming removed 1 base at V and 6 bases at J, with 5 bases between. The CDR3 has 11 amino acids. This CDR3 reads CSARVGDTQYF. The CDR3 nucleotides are TGCAGTGCTAGAGTTGGTGATACGCAGTATTTT.

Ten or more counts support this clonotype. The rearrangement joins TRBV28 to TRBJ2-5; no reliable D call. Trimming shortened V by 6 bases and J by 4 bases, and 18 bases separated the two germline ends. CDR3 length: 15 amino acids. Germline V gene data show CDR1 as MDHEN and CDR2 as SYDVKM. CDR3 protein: CASSPALRRGETQYF. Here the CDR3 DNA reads TGTGCCAGCAGCCCCGCCCTTAGACGAGGAGAGACCCAGTACTTC.

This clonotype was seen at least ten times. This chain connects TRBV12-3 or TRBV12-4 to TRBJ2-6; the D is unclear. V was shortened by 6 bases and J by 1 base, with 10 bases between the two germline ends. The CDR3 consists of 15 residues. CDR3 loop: CASSYQGSGANVLTF. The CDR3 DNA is TGTGCCAGCAGCTACCAAGGATCTGGGGCCAACGTCCTGACTTTC.

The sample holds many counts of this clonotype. CDR3 region: CSATGQGTTEAFF. Here the CDR3 DNA reads TGCAGTGCGACGGGACAGGGGACCACTGAAGCTTTCTTT. The chain couples TRBV20-1 to TRBJ1-1; the match to TRBD1 covers 10 bases. Germline V CDR1 and CDR2: DFQATT, SNEGSKA (reference sequence). Germline trimming cut 6 bases from V and 4 bases from J; bases unmatched to any gene: 5. This CDR3 has 13 residues.

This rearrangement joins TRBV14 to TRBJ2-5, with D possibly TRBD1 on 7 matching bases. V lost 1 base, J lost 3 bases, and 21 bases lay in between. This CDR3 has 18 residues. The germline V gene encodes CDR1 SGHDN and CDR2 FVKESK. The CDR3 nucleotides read TGTGCCAGCAGCCAAGGGCGGAGGGGGCCGGGGAAGGAAGAGACCCAGTACTTC. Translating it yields CASSQGRRGPGKEETQYF.

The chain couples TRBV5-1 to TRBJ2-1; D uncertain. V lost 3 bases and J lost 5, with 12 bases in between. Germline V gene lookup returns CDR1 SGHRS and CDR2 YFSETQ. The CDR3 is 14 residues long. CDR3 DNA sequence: TGCGCCAGCAGCTCTACGACCCGTAACAATGAGCAGTTCTTC. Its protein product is CASSSTTRNNEQFF.

As DNA, the CDR3 is TGTGCCACCGTGAGGGGCCCTAGCAATCAGCCCCAGCATTTT. The encoded protein is CATVRGPSNQPQHF. The chain has TRBV2 and TRBJ1-5, with D perhaps matching TRBD1 (5 bases). V was trimmed by 10 bases and J by 0 bases, leaving 13 bases between them. This CDR3 comprises 14 residues. Germline CDR1 SNHLY, CDR2 FYNNEI.

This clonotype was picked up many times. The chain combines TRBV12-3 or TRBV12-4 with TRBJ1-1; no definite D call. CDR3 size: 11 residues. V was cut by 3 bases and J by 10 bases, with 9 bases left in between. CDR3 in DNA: TGTGCCAGCAGTTTTAATAGGGTAGCTTTCTTT. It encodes CASSFNRVAFF.

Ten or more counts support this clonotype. CDR3 amino acids: CASSSLAGRNIQYF. CDR3 nucleotide sequence: TGTGCCAGCAGCTCCTTGGCAGGAAGAAACATTCAGTACTTC. The J gene is TRBJ2-4, the V gene TRBV11-2; D call uncertain. There are 14 residues in the CDR3. V lost 4 bases, J lost 6 bases, and 13 bases lay in between. From germline, CDR1 is SGHAT and CDR2 FQNNGV.

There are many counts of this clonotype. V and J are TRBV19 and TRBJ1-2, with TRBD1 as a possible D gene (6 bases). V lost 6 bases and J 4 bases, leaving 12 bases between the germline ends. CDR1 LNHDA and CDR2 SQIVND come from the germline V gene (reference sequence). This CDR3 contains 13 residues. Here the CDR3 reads CASRTGMFYGYTF. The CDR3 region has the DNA TGTGCCAGTAGAACAGGGATGTTCTATGGCTACACCTTC.

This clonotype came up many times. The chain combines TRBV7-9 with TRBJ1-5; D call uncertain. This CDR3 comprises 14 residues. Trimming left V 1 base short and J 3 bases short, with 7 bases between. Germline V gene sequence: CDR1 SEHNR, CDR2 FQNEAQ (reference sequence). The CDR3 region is CASSLEGSNQPQHF. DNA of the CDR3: TGTGCCAGCAGCTTAGAAGGCTCCAATCAGCCCCAGCATTTT.

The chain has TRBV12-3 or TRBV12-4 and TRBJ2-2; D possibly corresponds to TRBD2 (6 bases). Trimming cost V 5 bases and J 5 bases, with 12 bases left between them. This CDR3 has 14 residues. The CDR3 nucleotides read TGTGCCAGCAGTAGGAGGGGCGGGACCGGGGAGCTGTTTTTT. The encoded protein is CASSRRGGTGELFF.

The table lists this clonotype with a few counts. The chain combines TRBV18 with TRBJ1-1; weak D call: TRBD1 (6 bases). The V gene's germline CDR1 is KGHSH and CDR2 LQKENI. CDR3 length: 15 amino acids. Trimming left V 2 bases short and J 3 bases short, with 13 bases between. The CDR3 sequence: CASSPTGAPDTEAFF. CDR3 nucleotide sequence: TGTGCCAGCTCACCAACGGGGGCGCCCGACACTGAAGCTTTCTTT.

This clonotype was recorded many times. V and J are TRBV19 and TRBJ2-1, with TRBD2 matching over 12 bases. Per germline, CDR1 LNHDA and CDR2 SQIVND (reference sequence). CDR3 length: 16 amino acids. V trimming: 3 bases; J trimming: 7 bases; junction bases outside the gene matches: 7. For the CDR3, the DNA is TGTGCCAGTAGTATTTCGCCCGGACTAGCGGGAAATGAGCAGTTCTTC. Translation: CASSISPGLAGNEQFF.

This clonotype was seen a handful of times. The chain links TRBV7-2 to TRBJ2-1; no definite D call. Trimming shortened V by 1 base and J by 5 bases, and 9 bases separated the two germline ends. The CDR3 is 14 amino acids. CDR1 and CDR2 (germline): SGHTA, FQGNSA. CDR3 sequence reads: CASSLEVFNNEQFF. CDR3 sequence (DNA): TGTGCCAGCAGCTTAGAAGTCTTTAACAATGAGCAGTTCTTC.

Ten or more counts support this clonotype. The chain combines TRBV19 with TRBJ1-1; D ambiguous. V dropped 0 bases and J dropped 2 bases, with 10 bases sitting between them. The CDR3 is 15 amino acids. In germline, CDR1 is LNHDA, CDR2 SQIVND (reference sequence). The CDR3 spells CASSIDRNSNTEAFF. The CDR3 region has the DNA TGTGCCAGTAGTATAGATCGGAACAGTAACACTGAAGCTTTCTTT.

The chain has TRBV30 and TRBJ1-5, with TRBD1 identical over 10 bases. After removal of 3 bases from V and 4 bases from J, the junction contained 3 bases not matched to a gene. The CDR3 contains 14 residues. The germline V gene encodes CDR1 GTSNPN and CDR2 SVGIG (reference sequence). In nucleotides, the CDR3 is TGTGCCTGGAGCGCGGACAGGGGGAATCAGCCCCAGCATTTT. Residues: CAWSADRGNQPQHF.

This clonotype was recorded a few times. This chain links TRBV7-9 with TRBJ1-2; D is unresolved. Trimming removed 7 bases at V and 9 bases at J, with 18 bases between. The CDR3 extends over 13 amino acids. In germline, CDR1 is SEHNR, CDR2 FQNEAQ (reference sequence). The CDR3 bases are TGTGCCAGCACCTATTCTACGCTCAAGAGCTACACCTTC. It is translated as CASTYSTLKSYTF.

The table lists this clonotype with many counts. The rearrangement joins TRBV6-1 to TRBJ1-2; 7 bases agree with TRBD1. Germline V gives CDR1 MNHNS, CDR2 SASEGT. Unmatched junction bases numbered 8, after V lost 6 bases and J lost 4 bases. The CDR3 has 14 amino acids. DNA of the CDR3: TGTGCCAGCAGAGGGGGCGCCGGGGGCTATGGCTACACCTTC. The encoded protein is CASRGGAGGYGYTF.

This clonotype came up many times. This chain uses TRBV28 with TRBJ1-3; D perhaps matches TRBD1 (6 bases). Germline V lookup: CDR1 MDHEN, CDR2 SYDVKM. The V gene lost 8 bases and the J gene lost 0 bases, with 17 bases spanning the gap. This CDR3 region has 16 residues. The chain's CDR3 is CASQPPTGTSGNTIYF. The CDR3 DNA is TGTGCCAGCCAGCCCCCGACAGGTACCTCTGGAAACACCATATATTTT.

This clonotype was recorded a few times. The CDR3 DNA reads TGTGCCACCAGCAGAGATCTGAATAGCAATCAGCCCCAGCATTTT. It yields the protein CATSRDLNSNQPQHF. The V call is TRBV15, the J call TRBJ1-5; D ambiguous. CDR1 and CDR2 (germline): LNHNV, YYDKDF (reference sequence). With 0 bases removed from V and 0 bases from J, the gap between germline ends came to 6 bases. There are 15 residues in the CDR3.

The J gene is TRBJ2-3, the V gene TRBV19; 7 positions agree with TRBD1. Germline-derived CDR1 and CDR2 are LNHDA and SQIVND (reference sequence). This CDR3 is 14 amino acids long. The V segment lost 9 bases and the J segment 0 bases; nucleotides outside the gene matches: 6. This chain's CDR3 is CASWGQTSTDTQYF. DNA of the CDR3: TGTGCCAGCTGGGGACAGACAAGCACAGATACGCAGTATTTT. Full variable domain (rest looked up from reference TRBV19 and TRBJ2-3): DGGITQSPKYLFRKEGQNVTLSCEQNLNHDAMYWYRQDPGQGLRLIYYSQIVNDFQKGDIAEGYSVSREKKESFPLTVTSAQKNPTAFYLCASWGQTSTDTQYFGPGTRLTVL.

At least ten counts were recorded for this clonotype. The CDR3 DNA reads TGTGCCAGCAGCCCCCGCAGGGCTAATGAAAAACTGTTTTTT. Translation: CASSPRRANEKLFF. The chain couples TRBV7-2 to TRBJ1-4, with D perhaps matching TRBD1 (5 bases). Germline values: CDR1 SGHTA, CDR2 FQGNSA. Trimming removed 5 bases from V and 3 bases from J, with 10 bases in between. The CDR3 length is 14 residues.

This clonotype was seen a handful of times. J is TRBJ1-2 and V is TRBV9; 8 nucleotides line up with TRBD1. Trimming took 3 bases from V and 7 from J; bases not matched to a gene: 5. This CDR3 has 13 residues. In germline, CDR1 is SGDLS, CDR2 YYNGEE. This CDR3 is CASSARTGIGYTF. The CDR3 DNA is TGTGCCAGCAGCGCCCGGACAGGGATTGGCTACACCTTC.

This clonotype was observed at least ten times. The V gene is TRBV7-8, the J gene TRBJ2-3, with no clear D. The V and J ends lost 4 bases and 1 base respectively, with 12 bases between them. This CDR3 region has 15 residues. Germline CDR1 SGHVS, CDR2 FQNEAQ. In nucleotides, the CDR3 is TGTGCCAGCAGCTCCCGGACGGACCGCACAGATACGCAGTATTTT. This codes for CASSSRTDRTDTQYF. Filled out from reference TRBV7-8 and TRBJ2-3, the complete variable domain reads GAGVSQSPRYKVAKRGQDVALRCDPISGHVSLFWYQQALGQGPEFLTYFQNEAQLDKSGLPSDRFFAERPEGSVSTLKIQRTQQEDSAVYLCASSSRTDRTDTQYFGPGTRLTVL.

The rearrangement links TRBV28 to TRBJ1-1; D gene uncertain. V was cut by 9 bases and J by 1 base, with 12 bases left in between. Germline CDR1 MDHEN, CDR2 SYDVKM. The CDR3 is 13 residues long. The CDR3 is CASFNLGNTEAFF. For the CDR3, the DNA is TGTGCCAGTTTCAACCTGGGGAACACTGAAGCTTTCTTT. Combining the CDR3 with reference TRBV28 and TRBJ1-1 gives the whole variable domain DVKVTQSSRYLVKRTGEKVFLECVQDMDHENMFWYRQDPGLGLRLIYFSYDVKMKEKGDIPEGYSVSREKKERFSLILESASTNQTSMYLCASFNLGNTEAFFGQGTRLTVV.

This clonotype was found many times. The CDR3 here is CASSLASGGAGILNTQYF. Here the CDR3 DNA reads TGTGCCAGCAGCTTAGCTAGCGGGGGGGCCGGGATACTGAATACGCAGTATTTT. The rearrangement links TRBV7-2 to TRBJ2-3; 11 bases line up with TRBD2. The V and J ends lost 0 bases and 7 bases, in that order; junction bases with no gene match: 12. The CDR3 totals 18 residues. Looked up from germline, CDR1 is SGHTA and CDR2 is FQGNSA.